The 14 T cell receptor beta chains given below trace back to one sample, sequenced in a study of cytomegalovirus exposure and HLA in healthy donors (dated by TCRdb to about 2017). Library preparation used the immunoSEQ multiplex PCR assay. The clones in this table, taken by TCRdb from immuneACCESS, are in-frame only. Not every clone is retained; where verified, under half of the shortfall comes from an unresolved V gene, and the cause of the rest is unknown. This sample holds about 140,000 clones; 87% were observed only once. Clones ranked in the top ten supply less than 5.5% of the sample. The sequenced material came from PBMCs. The source is a man between 18 and 35 years old in good health and CMV-seropositive.

The gene calls are TRBV4-1 and TRBJ2-7, with a weak D call TRBD2 (6 bases). The CDR3 length is 15 residues. Germline V lookup: CDR1 MGHRA, CDR2 YSYEKL. Trimming shortened V by 4 bases and J by 3 bases, and 16 bases separated the two germline ends. The CDR3 reads CASSLPPQGGYEQYF. As DNA, the CDR3 is TGCGCCAGCAGCCTCCCCCCCCAGGGAGGCTACGAGCAGTACTTC.

The V gene is TRBV11-2, the J gene TRBJ2-2; no firm D call. The CDR3 sequence is 14 residues long. The V end was cut by 0 bases, the J end by 4 bases, with 6 bases between. The germline gives CDR1 SGHAT, CDR2 FQNNGV. CDR3 nucleotide sequence: TGTGCCAGCAGCTTAGATCCCAGCACCGGGGAGCTGTTTTTT. This sequence encodes CASSLDPSTGELFF.

The chain recombines TRBV7-2 with TRBJ2-1; 7 nucleotides agree with TRBD1. From germline, CDR1 is SGHTA and CDR2 FQGNSA. The CDR3 loop spans 15 amino acids. The V segment lost 6 bases and the J segment 8 bases; nucleotides outside the gene matches: 13. The CDR3 region is CASRGDRVGFHEQFF. The CDR3, as DNA: TGTGCCAGCAGGGGTGACAGGGTGGGTTTCCATGAGCAGTTCTTC.

This chain uses TRBV5-4 with TRBJ2-1; 7 bases line up with TRBD1. Per germline, CDR1 SGHNT and CDR2 YYREEE (reference sequence). V lost 4 bases, J lost 3 bases, and 7 bases stayed unmatched. This CDR3 has 15 residues. The CDR3 spells CASSRGWTGYNEQFF. CDR3 nucleotides: TGTGCCAGCAGCCGTGGATGGACAGGCTACAATGAGCAGTTCTTC.

The table lists this clone with a count of one. The rearrangement joins TRBV18 to TRBJ2-6; possible D gene TRBD1, 6 bases. The CDR3 has 18 residues. CDR1 and CDR2 from the germline V gene are KGHSH and LQKENI. Trimming stripped 6 bases from V and 1 base from J, with 19 bases between. The CDR3 here is CASSLYRRQVSGANVLTF. DNA of the CDR3: TGTGCCAGCTCTCTTTACCGGAGACAGGTTTCTGGGGCCAACGTCCTGACTTTC.

The rearrangement uses TRBV29-1 and TRBJ2-3; 11 nucleotides align to TRBD2. The length of the CDR3 is 17 residues. Germline CDR1 SQVTM, CDR2 ANQGSEA. V lost 6 bases to trimming and J lost 4 bases; unmatched junction nucleotides: 15. The CDR3 region is CSVLGTSGALRADTQYF. DNA of the CDR3: TGCAGCGTCCTCGGGACTAGCGGAGCGCTTAGGGCAGATACGCAGTATTTT.

This chain joins TRBV20-1 and TRBJ1-1; D possibly corresponds to TRBD1 (5 bases). The V end was cut by 2 bases, the J end by 10 bases, with 11 bases between. This CDR3 contains 11 residues. Germline CDR1 is DFQATT and CDR2 is SNEGSKA (reference sequence). The CDR3 DNA reads as TGCAGTGCTAGATTGGGGGGTCGAGCTTTCTTT. It is translated as CSARLGGRAFF.

The chain employs TRBV4-1 and TRBJ2-5; 8 bases agree with TRBD1. V dropped 1 base and J dropped 2; count of bases not matched to a gene: 3. Germline CDR1 reads MGHRA; CDR2 reads YSYEKL. This CDR3 spans 15 amino acids. This chain's CDR3 is CASSQVWTGQETQYF. The CDR3 region has the DNA TGCGCCAGCAGCCAAGTATGGACAGGGCAAGAGACCCAGTACTTC.

V usage is TRBV27 and J usage is TRBJ2-1; TRBD2 agrees at 10 bases. CDR1 and CDR2 (germline): MNHEY, SMNVEV (reference sequence). The CDR3 has 14 amino acids. J was trimmed by 9 bases and V by 3 bases; bases with no gene match: 5. The CDR3 spells CASSFGLAEGEQFF. The CDR3 DNA follows: TGTGCCAGCAGTTTCGGACTAGCGGAGGGTGAGCAGTTCTTC.

About this clone: At one boundary the junction diverges from the germline segment, which might be a read error. CDR3 sequence reads: CASSGGAYTSPLHF. For the CDR3, the DNA is TGTGCCAGCAGCGGAGGAGCCTATACTTCACCCCTCCACTTT. This chain joins TRBV9 and TRBJ1-6; D not certain. The CDR3 loop spans 14 amino acids. Germline V gene lookup returns CDR1 SGDLS and CDR2 YYNGEE.

The chain joins TRBV19 to TRBJ1-5; no clear D gene. The V gene lost 1 base and the J gene lost 6 bases, with 4 bases spanning the gap. Germline assignment: CDR1 LNHDA and CDR2 SQIVND (reference sequence). The CDR3 contains 12 residues. This CDR3 reads CASSIGAQPQHF. The CDR3 coding sequence is TGTGCCAGTAGTATAGGGGCTCAGCCCCAGCATTTT.

The CDR3, as DNA: TGTGCCAGCAGCTTCGGCAGGGGCTACGAGCAGTACTTC. This codes for CASSFGRGYEQYF. The chain has TRBV13 and TRBJ2-7, with D possibly being TRBD1 (6 bases). Trimming shortened V by 3 bases and J by 3 bases, and 9 bases separated the two germline ends. The CDR3 runs to 13 residues. Looked up from germline, CDR1 is PRHDT and CDR2 is FYEKMQ (reference sequence). The full variable domain, its missing parts supplied by reference TRBV13 and TRBJ2-7, is AAGVIQSPRHLIKEKRETATLKCYPIPRHDTVYWYQQGPGQDPQFLISFYEKMQSDKGSIPDRFSAQQFSDYHSELNMSSLELGDSALYFCASSFGRGYEQYFGPGTRLTVT.

The V call is TRBV4-1, the J call TRBJ2-7; D is ambiguous. The ends were cut back, 4 bases at V and 0 bases at J, with 10 bases in the middle. CDR1 and CDR2 (germline): MGHRA, YSYEKL. The length of the CDR3 is 14 residues. CDR3: CASSRAGSSYEQYF. The CDR3 DNA follows: TGCGCCAGCAGCCGCGCAGGTAGCTCCTACGAGCAGTACTTC.

This clone was detected a few times. The genes are TRBV18 and TRBJ2-7; 10 nucleotides line up with TRBD1. V shed 2 bases, J shed 0 bases, and the junction held 7 bases outside the gene matches. Germline values: CDR1 KGHSH, CDR2 LQKENI. The CDR3 loop spans 17 amino acids. In DNA form, the CDR3 reads TGTGCCAGCTCACCAGGGACAGGGGATTACTCCTCCTACGAGCAGTACTTC. Residues: CASSPGTGDYSSYEQYF. The full variable domain, with the rest looked up from reference TRBV18 and TRBJ2-7, is NAGVMQNPRHLVRRRGQEARLRCSPMKGHSHVYWYRQLPEEGLKFMVYLQKENIIDESGMPKERFSAEFPKEGPSILRIQQVVRGDSAAYFCASSPGTGDYSSYEQYFGPGTRLTVT.